These 28 T cell receptor beta chains share one sample of origin, sequenced in a study of identical twins. MiXCR, applied by TCRdb to the 5' RACE reads, yields one record per CDR3 protein. Of hundreds of thousands of distinct CDR3 sequences listed, around 5.7% were seen once; the top ten hold under 2%. Sequenced input: naive T cells sorted from blood. The source of these receptors is a man younger than 35 in good health.

This clonotype was detected only a few times. CDR3 nucleotides: TGTGCCAGCAGCTTGACCATAGGGCTTGAAGCTTTCTTT. Translated: CASSLTIGLEAFF. The V and J genes are TRBV5-5 and TRBJ1-1; no definite D call. Germline CDR1 is SGHKS and CDR2 is YYEKEE (reference sequence). Between the trimmed V and J ends, which lost 1 base and 7 bases, there was a span of 11 bases. The length of the CDR3 is 13 residues.

This clonotype was counted at least ten times. This chain links TRBV20-1 with TRBJ1-2; TRBD1 matches 7 bases. Germline values: CDR1 DFQATT, CDR2 SNEGSKA (reference sequence). There are 13 residues in the CDR3. The V and J ends lost 0 bases and 6 bases, in that order; junction bases with no gene match: 4. The CDR3 loop is CSARETGYDGYTF. In DNA form, the CDR3 reads TGCAGTGCTAGAGAGACAGGGTATGATGGCTACACCTTC.

At least ten counts were recorded for this clonotype. The gene calls are TRBV10-3 and TRBJ1-1; a possible D gene is TRBD1 (5 bases). The germline V and J ends were trimmed by 4 bases and 10 bases, with 16 bases remaining between them. Germline CDR1 ENHRY, CDR2 SYGVKD. The CDR3 is 13 amino acids. In DNA form, the CDR3 reads TGTGCCATCAGTGGGATGACCGGGGCAGTAGCTTTCTTT. Encoded protein: CAISGMTGAVAFF.

At least ten counts were recorded for this clonotype. The chain combines TRBV12-3 or TRBV12-4 with TRBJ2-2, with unresolved D. The V end was cut by 2 bases, the J end by 1 base, with 5 bases between. The CDR3 has 14 residues. The CDR3 loop is CASSLMGNTGELFF. CDR3 nucleotide sequence: TGTGCCAGCAGTTTAATGGGGAACACCGGGGAGCTGTTTTTT.

The table lists this clonotype with many counts. The chain carries TRBV20-1 and TRBJ2-3; D possibly uses TRBD1 or TRBD2 (5 bases each). Germline V lookup: CDR1 DFQATT, CDR2 SNEGSKA (reference sequence). The CDR3 is made up of 14 amino acids. The ends were cut back, 3 bases at V and 2 bases at J, with 12 bases in the middle. CDR3 DNA sequence: TGCAGTGCTAGGGTCAGGGACCCCACAGATACGCAGTATTTT. Translating gives CSARVRDPTDTQYF.

This clonotype showed up many times. The chain joins TRBV15 to TRBJ2-7; 13 bases line up with TRBD2. The germline CDR1 and CDR2 sequences are LNHNV and YYDKDF (reference sequence). V lost 1 base, J lost 5 bases, and 2 bases stayed unmatched. This CDR3 has 15 amino acids. The CDR3 DNA reads TGTGCCACCAGCAGAGTAGGGACTAGCGGGGACGAGCAGTACTTC. Its translation is CATSRVGTSGDEQYF. The full variable domain, in which reference TRBV15 and TRBJ2-7 provide the parts outside the CDR3, is DAMVIQNPRYQVTQFGKPVTLSCSQTLNHNVMYWYQQKSSQAPKLLFHYYDKDFNNEADTPDNFQSRRPNTSFCFLDIRSPGLGDTAMYLCATSRVGTSGDEQYFGPGTRLTVT.

This clonotype has at least ten counts. The chain uses TRBV12-3 or TRBV12-4 and TRBJ1-4; D possibly corresponds to TRBD1 (5 bases). CDR3 length: 17 amino acids. V lost 5 bases to trimming and J lost 4 bases, with 20 bases between them. The CDR3, as DNA: TGTGCCAGCAGTGTCCTGGGGGGGACGGAGTATAATGAAAAACTGTTTTTT. The encoded protein is CASSVLGGTEYNEKLFF.

This clonotype was observed many times. The rearrangement links TRBV29-1 to TRBJ2-5; 7 nucleotides align to TRBD2. J was trimmed by 5 bases and V by 7 bases; bases with no gene match: 7. CDR3 length equals 12 residues. Germline V lookup: CDR1 SQVTM, CDR2 ANQGSEA. As DNA, the CDR3 is TGCAGCGGAAAAGGCGGGAGTGAGACCCAGTACTTC. As protein: CSGKGGSETQYF. The full variable domain, with the rest looked up from reference TRBV29-1 and TRBJ2-5, is SAVISQKPSRDICQRGTSLTIQCQVDSQVTMMFWYRQQPGQSLTLIATANQGSEATYESGFVIDKFPISRPNLTFSTLTVSNMSPEDSSIYLCSGKGGSETQYFGPGTRLLVL.

This clonotype was counted at least ten times. The gene calls are TRBV24-1 and TRBJ2-5; no reliable D call. This CDR3 is 11 amino acids long. Germline loops: CDR1 KGHDR, CDR2 SFDVKD. V shed 5 bases and J shed 2 bases, with 2 bases lying between them. CDR3 in amino acids: CATSVQETQYF. CDR3 in DNA: TGTGCCACCAGTGTACAAGAGACCCAGTACTTC.

This clonotype was observed many times. The genes are TRBV6-1 and TRBJ2-2; perhaps TRBD2 as D (6 bases). Germline loops: CDR1 MNHNS, CDR2 SASEGT. The V end lost 6 bases, the J end lost 4 bases, and 15 bases lay between the germline ends. This CDR3 spans 15 amino acids. CDR3 DNA: TGTGCCAGCAGACTACTAGCCTCTGGCACCGGGGAGCTGTTTTTT. Amino acid sequence: CASRLLASGTGELFF.

This clonotype showed up just a few times. The V gene is TRBV29-1, the J gene TRBJ2-3; unclear D gene. The V end lost 5 bases, the J end lost 2 bases, and 20 bases lay between the germline ends. Germline V lookup: CDR1 SQVTM, CDR2 ANQGSEA. The CDR3 totals 16 residues. This chain's CDR3 is CSVRQASERITDTQYF. In DNA form, the CDR3 reads TGCAGCGTTCGCCAGGCGAGCGAGAGAATCACAGATACGCAGTATTTT.

This clonotype was found many times. J is TRBJ1-4 and V is TRBV7-9, with D unresolved. The germline V and J ends were trimmed by 8 bases and 0 bases, with 10 bases remaining between them. CDR3 length equals 14 residues. Germline CDR1 and CDR2: SEHNR and FQNEAQ (reference sequence). The CDR3 is CASPTEATNEKLFF. CDR3 in DNA: TGTGCCAGCCCGACGGAAGCAACTAATGAAAAACTGTTTTTT. Variable domain in full (rest from reference TRBV7-9 and TRBJ1-4): DTGVSQNPRHKITKRGQNVTFRCDPISEHNRLYWYRQTLGQGPEFLTYFQNEAQLEKSRLLSDRFSAERPKGSFSTLEIQRTEQGDSAMYLCASPTEATNEKLFFGSGTQLSVL.

This clonotype was detected ten times or more. This chain uses TRBV28 with TRBJ2-7; TRBD2 is a possible D gene (6 bases). Germline V gene lookup returns CDR1 MDHEN and CDR2 SYDVKM. This CDR3 has 16 amino acids. V gave up 8 bases and J gave up 2 bases, with 22 bases separating them. CDR3 residues: CASGRNGGRLPYEQYF. DNA for the CDR3: TGTGCCAGCGGGCGAAACGGGGGACGGTTACCCTACGAGCAGTACTTC.

The sample holds many counts of this clonotype. The chain carries TRBV20-1 and TRBJ1-2, with 7 bases lining up with TRBD1. The CDR3 is 18 amino acids. V dropped 1 base and J dropped 3; count of bases not matched to a gene: 17. The germline V gene has CDR1 DFQATT and CDR2 SNEGSKA (reference sequence). In nucleotides, the CDR3 is TGCAGTGCTAGAGGCAAAGACAGGGTGTGGGCCAAAGACTATGGCTACACCTTC. Protein product: CSARGKDRVWAKDYGYTF.

This clonotype was detected ten times or more. This chain links TRBV12-3 or TRBV12-4 with TRBJ1-5; TRBD1 matches 7 bases. V lost 5 bases, J lost 3 bases, and 7 bases stayed unmatched. CDR3 length equals 15 residues. DNA for the CDR3: TGTGCCAGCAGTAGTAAGACAGGGTACAATCAGCCCCAGCATTTT. This gives the protein CASSSKTGYNQPQHF.

This clonotype was counted between two and nine times. This chain links TRBV5-1 with TRBJ1-2; the D gene is possibly TRBD1 (5 bases). The CDR3 runs 14 residues. Germline CDR1 reads SGHRS; CDR2 reads YFSETQ. Trimming removed 0 bases at V and 8 bases at J, with 14 bases between. This CDR3 reads CASSLAGNAGGYTF. For the CDR3, the DNA is TGCGCCAGCAGCTTGGCAGGGAACGCGGGGGGCTACACCTTC.

Many counts were recorded for this clonotype. The V gene is TRBV12-3 or TRBV12-4, the J gene TRBJ2-1; D is unresolved. This CDR3 comprises 12 residues. Trimming stripped 6 bases from V and 10 bases from J, with 13 bases between. For the CDR3, the DNA is TGTGCCAGCAGCCTCATAAGAATAGAGCAGTTCTTC. As protein: CASSLIRIEQFF.

This clonotype was seen repeatedly, ten times or more. The rearrangement uses TRBV12-3 or TRBV12-4 and TRBJ2-1; D not certain. V was pared by 7 bases and J by 5 bases, with 12 bases between. This CDR3 comprises 13 residues. As DNA, the CDR3 is TGTGCCAGCACACGGATAGAACACAATGAGCAGTTCTTC. This codes for CASTRIEHNEQFF.

Ten or more counts support this clonotype. The CDR3 sequence is CASEESPYEQYF. Written as DNA, the CDR3 is TGTGCCAGCGAGGAGTCACCCTACGAGCAGTACTTC. V is TRBV28 and J is TRBJ2-7; D unclear. Trimming left V 8 bases short and J 2 bases short, with 10 bases between. The germline V gene has CDR1 MDHEN and CDR2 SYDVKM. This CDR3 is 12 amino acids long.

The rearrangement links TRBV14 to TRBJ2-7, with D possibly being TRBD2 (6 bases). The germline gives CDR1 SGHDN, CDR2 FVKESK. The CDR3 is made up of 14 amino acids. V lost 2 bases to trimming and J lost 4 bases, with 12 bases between them. The CDR3 is CASSQYAGSYEQYF. The CDR3 nucleotides read TGTGCCAGCAGCCAATACGCGGGATCTTACGAGCAGTACTTC.

This sequence joins TRBV5-6 and TRBJ2-7, with 7 bases identical to TRBD1. CDR3 size: 13 residues. Germline loops: CDR1 SGHDT, CDR2 YYEEEE. V trimming: 2 bases; J trimming: 5 bases; junction bases outside the gene matches: 4. The CDR3: CASSFDRANEQYV. DNA of the CDR3: TGTGCCAGCAGCTTCGACAGGGCCAACGAGCAGTACGTC.

This clonotype was detected many times. V usage is TRBV25-1 and J usage is TRBJ2-5, with D maybe TRBD1 (6 bases). The CDR3 length is 12 residues. Between the trimmed V and J ends, which lost 8 bases and 5 bases, there was a span of 12 bases. Germline loops: CDR1 MGHDK, CDR2 SYGVNS. CDR3 loop: CASSGALETQYF. The CDR3 nucleotides are TGTGCCAGCTCAGGGGCGCTGGAGACCCAGTACTTC.

This clonotype showed up many times. V usage is TRBV24-1 and J usage is TRBJ1-5; D remains unclear. The CDR3 has 14 amino acids. Germline V gene lookup returns CDR1 KGHDR and CDR2 SFDVKD. V gave up 0 bases and J gave up 5 bases, with 7 bases separating them. The CDR3 DNA sequence: TGTGCCACCAGTGATTTGCCCGGGGATCAGCCCCAGCATTTT. It codes for CATSDLPGDQPQHF.

This clonotype was found many times. V is TRBV29-1 and J is TRBJ2-7; a possible D gene is TRBD2 (6 bases). Germline V gene data show CDR1 as SQVTM and CDR2 as ANQGSEA. The CDR3 is 14 amino acids. With 7 bases removed from V and 2 bases from J, the gap between germline ends came to 18 bases. The CDR3 sequence: CSAMNMGGTYEQYF. The CDR3 coding sequence is TGCAGCGCCATGAACATGGGCGGGACCTACGAGCAGTACTTC.

This clonotype was counted between two and nine times. The rearrangement links TRBV3-1 to TRBJ2-7, with a weak D call TRBD2 (5 bases). Per the germline V gene, CDR1 is LGHDT and CDR2 is YNNKEL (reference sequence). CDR3 length: 15 residues. The V gene lost 4 bases and the J gene lost 1 base, with 14 bases spanning the gap. The CDR3 nucleotides read TGTGCCAGCAGCCCCGGACTCCAACCTTCCTACGAGCAGTACGTC. Translating it yields CASSPGLQPSYEQYV.

In its sample, this clonotype was seen a few times. V is TRBV20-1 and J is TRBJ2-1; a possible D gene is TRBD1 (5 bases). CDR3 length: 14 amino acids. The germline V gene encodes CDR1 DFQATT and CDR2 SNEGSKA (reference sequence). Trimming removed 0 bases at V and 7 bases at J, with 13 bases between. The CDR3 DNA reads as TGCAGTGCTAGAGACCAAGCAGGGCCAAATGAGCAGTTCTTC. This gives the protein CSARDQAGPNEQFF.

This clonotype was observed many times. The V call is TRBV5-1, the J call TRBJ2-1, with TRBD2 matching over 11 bases. The V segment lost 3 bases and the J segment 8 bases; nucleotides outside the gene matches: 16. The germline CDR1 and CDR2 sequences are SGHRS and YFSETQ. The CDR3 contains 18 residues. The CDR3: CASSSQPTGLAGRDEQFF. The CDR3 DNA reads TGCGCCAGCAGCTCACAACCAACCGGACTAGCGGGCAGGGATGAGCAGTTCTTC.

This clonotype was picked up many times. The chain carries TRBV5-1 and TRBJ2-1, with 9 bases lining up with TRBD1. After removal of 2 bases from V and 9 bases from J, the junction contained 12 bases not matched to a gene. This CDR3 region has 16 residues. CDR1 and CDR2 (germline): SGHRS, YFSETQ. The CDR3 sequence: CASSFYGTGPVGEQFF. DNA of the CDR3: TGCGCCAGCAGCTTTTACGGGACAGGGCCCGTCGGTGAGCAGTTCTTC.